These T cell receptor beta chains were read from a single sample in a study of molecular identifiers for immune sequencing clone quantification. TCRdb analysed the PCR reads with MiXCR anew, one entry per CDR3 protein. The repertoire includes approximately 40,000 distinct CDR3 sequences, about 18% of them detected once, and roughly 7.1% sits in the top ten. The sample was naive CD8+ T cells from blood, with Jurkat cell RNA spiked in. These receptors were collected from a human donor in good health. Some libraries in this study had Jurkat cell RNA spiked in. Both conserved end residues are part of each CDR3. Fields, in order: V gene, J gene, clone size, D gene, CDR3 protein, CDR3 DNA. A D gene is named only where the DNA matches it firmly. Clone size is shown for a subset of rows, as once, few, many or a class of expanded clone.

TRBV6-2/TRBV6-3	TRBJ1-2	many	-	CASSYSKIGGGYTF	TGTGCCAGCAGTTACTCGAAGATCGGGGGTGGCTACACCTTC
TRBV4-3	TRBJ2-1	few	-	CASSQDTSTAPYNEQFF	TGCGCCAGCAGCCAAGATACCAGCACGGCACCCTACAATGAGCAGTTCTTC
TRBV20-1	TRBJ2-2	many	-	CSASPGASATNTGELFF	TGCAGTGCTTCCCCCGGGGCTAGCGCAACGAACACCGGGGAGCTGTTTTTT
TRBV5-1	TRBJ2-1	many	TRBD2	CASSLGLAGDLDEQFF	TGCGCCAGCAGCTTGGGGCTAGCGGGAGATTTAGATGAGCAGTTCTTC
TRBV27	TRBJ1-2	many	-	CASTPLGNENYGYTF	TGTGCCAGCACCCCGCTGGGGAACGAAAACTATGGCTACACCTTC
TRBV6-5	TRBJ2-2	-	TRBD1	CASSPGTGPGELFF	TGTGCCAGCAGTCCCGGGACAGGGCCCGGGGAGCTGTTTTTT
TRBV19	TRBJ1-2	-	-	CASSPTSTVYGYTF	TGTGCCAGTAGTCCGACCTCGACAGTCTATGGCTACACCTTC
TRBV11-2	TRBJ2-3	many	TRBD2	CASSGETGTSRYTDTQYF	TGTGCCAGCAGCGGTGAGACCGGGACTAGCAGATACACAGATACGCAGTATTTT
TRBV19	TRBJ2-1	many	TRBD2	CASSMGGPGNEQFF	TGTGCCAGTAGTATGGGAGGGCCGGGGAATGAGCAGTTCTTC
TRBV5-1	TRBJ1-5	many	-	CASSTDQPQHF	TGCGCCAGCAGCACGGATCAGCCCCAGCATTTT
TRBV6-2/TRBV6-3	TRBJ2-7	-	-	CASSYISVAGPYEQYF	TGTGCCAGCAGTTACATCTCCGTCGCGGGACCCTACGAGCAGTACTTC
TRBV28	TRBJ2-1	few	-	CASSFRLHEQFF	TGTGCCAGCAGTTTTCGGCTCCATGAGCAGTTCTTC
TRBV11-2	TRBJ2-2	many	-	CASSLVFSGELFF	TGTGCCAGCAGCTTAGTATTTAGCGGGGAGCTGTTTTTT
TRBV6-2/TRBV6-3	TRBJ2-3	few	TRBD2	CASSSTIRIAGAADTQYF	TGTGCCAGCAGTTCGACAATTAGGATAGCGGGAGCGGCAGATACGCAGTATTTT
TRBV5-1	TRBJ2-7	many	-	CASSLDLAYEQYF	TGCGCCAGCAGCTTGGATCTAGCCTACGAGCAGTACTTC
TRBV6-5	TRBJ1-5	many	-	CASGYQPQHF	TGTGCCAGCGGGTATCAGCCCCAGCATTTT
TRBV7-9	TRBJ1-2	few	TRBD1	CASSLYTAGGSYGYTF	TGTGCCAGCAGCTTATATACGGCAGGGGGAAGTTATGGCTACACCTTC
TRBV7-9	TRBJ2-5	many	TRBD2	CASSLVAGAQETQYF	TGTGCCAGCAGCTTAGTAGCGGGAGCACAAGAGACCCAGTACTTC
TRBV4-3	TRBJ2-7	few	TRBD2	CASSQELGSGGSYEQYF	TGCGCCAGCAGCCAAGAGTTGGGTAGCGGGGGAAGCTACGAGCAGTACTTC
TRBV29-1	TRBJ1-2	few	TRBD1	CSVSGTAERADGYTF	TGCAGCGTTTCCGGGACAGCGGAAAGAGCAGATGGCTACACCTTC
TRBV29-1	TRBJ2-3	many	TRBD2	CSVDGAGGVTDTQYF	TGCAGCGTTGACGGAGCGGGAGGCGTGACAGATACGCAGTATTTT
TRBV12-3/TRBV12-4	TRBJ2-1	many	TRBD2	CASSLGGRINEQFF	TGTGCCAGCAGTTTAGGCGGGAGGATAAATGAGCAGTTCTTC
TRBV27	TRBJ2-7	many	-	CASSPAGPHEQYF	TGTGCCAGCAGTCCCGCAGGTCCCCACGAGCAGTACTTC
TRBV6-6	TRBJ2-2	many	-	CASILNTGELFF	TGTGCCAGCATCCTGAACACCGGGGAGCTGTTTTTT
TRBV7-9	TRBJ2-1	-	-	CASSHSNEQFF	TGTGCCAGCAGCCACTCCAATGAGCAGTTCTTC
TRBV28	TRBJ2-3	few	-	CASSLLTDPLDPLVDTQYF	TGTGCCAGCAGTTTATTAACCGATCCCCTAGACCCCCTTGTAGATACGCAGTATTTT
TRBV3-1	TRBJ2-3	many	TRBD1	CASSQLDRVADTQYF	TGTGCCAGCAGCCAACTCGACAGGGTGGCAGATACGCAGTATTTT
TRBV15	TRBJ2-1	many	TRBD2	CATSPGTSGSQSNEQFF	TGTGCCACCAGTCCCGGGACTAGCGGGAGTCAATCGAATGAGCAGTTCTTC